This T cell receptor (beta chain) appears in the sequencing data of a study of T cell repertoires in cytomegalovirus infection. For the study at large: Both recently identified HLA-C-restricted and well-studied HLA-B-restricted CMV epitopes were used in the study. Study conclusions and caveats: Based on cumulative public TCR beta family frequency, carriers of CMV plus the relevant HLA were identified.

TCRdb reprocessed the reads via MiXCR and lists one record per CDR3 protein. The table has around 710,000 distinct CDR3 sequences, around 29% seen once. Germline lookup yields CDR1 MNHEY and CDR2 SMNVEV (reference sequence). V was clipped by 6 bases and J by 12 bases; unmatched bases: 8. The CDR3 is 12 residues long. This clonotype appeared many times. Its cognate antigen is unknown. The source was cultured CD8+ T cells from PBMCs, collected from culture after CMV antigen stimulation. The rearrangement links TRBV27 to TRBJ2-1; TRBD1 matches 7 bases. The source of this sequence is a human donor in good health (CMV status not recorded). Some clones in this sample may be carry-over from other donors' samples. The CDR3 is CASSTRTGSQFF. For the CDR3, the DNA is TGTGCCAGCAGCACCCGGACAGGATCGCAGTTCTTC.